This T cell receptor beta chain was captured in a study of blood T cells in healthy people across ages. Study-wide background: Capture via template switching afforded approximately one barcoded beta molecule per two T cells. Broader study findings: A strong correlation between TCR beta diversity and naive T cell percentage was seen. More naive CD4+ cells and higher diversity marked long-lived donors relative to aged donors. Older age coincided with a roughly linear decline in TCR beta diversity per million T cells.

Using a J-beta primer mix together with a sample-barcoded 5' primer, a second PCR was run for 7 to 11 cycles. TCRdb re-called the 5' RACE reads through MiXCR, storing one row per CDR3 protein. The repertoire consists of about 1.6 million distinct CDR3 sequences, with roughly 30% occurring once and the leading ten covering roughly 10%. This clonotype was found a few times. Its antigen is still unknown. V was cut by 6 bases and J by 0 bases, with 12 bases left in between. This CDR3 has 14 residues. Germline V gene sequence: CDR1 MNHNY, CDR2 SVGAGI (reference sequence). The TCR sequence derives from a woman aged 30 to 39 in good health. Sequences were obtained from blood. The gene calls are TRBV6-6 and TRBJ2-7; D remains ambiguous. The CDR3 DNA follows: TGTGCCAGCAGACTAACGACGGCCTCCTACGAGCAGTACTTC. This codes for CASRLTTASYEQYF.